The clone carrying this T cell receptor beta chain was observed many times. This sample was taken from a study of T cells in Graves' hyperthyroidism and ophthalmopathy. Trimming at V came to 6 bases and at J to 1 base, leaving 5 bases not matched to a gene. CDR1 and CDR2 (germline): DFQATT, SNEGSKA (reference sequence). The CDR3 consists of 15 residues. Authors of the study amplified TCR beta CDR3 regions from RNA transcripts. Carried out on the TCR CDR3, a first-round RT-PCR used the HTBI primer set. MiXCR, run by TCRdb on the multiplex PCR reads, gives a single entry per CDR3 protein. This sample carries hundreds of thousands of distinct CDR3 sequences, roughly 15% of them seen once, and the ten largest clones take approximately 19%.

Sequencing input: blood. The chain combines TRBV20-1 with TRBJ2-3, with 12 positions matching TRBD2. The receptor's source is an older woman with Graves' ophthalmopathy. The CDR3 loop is CSAVLAGGRTDTQYF. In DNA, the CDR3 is TGCAGTGCAGTACTAGCGGGAGGCCGCACAGATACGCAGTATTTT.